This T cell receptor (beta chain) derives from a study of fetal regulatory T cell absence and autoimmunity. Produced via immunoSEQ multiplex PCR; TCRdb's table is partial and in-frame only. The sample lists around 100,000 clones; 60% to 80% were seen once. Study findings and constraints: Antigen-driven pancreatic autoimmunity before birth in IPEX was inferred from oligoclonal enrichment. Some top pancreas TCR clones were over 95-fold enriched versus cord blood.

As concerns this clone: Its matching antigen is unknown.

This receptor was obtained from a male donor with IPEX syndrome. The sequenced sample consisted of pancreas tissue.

For the CDR3, the DNA is TGCGCCAGCAGCCAAGATCCGGACAGGGAGGGCTCTGGAAACACCATATATTTT. The encoded protein is CASSQDPDREGSGNTIYF. The chain links TRBV4-3 to TRBJ1-3; 8 positions agree with TRBD1. The CDR3 has 18 residues. CDR1 is LGHNA and CDR2 is YSLEER in the germline V gene. J gave up 0 bases and V 0 bases, and 7 bases lay outside the gene matches.